Below, 20 T cell receptor beta chains from the same sample are listed, as sequenced in a study of molecular identifiers for immune sequencing clone quantification. TCRdb re-called the PCR reads with MiXCR, one entry per CDR3 protein. In the table there are around 470,000 distinct CDR3 sequences, approximately 25% of which are singletons. Specimen: naive CD8+ T cells from blood, with Jurkat cell RNA spiked in. Subset given: FACS-sorted CD8+CD4-CCR7+CD45RA+ naive T cells. Receptors were obtained from a human donor in good health. Some libraries in this study had Jurkat cell RNA spiked in.

This clonotype has a count of ten or more. V and J are TRBV27 and TRBJ2-4; no clear D gene. This CDR3 is 13 amino acids long. CDR1 and CDR2 from the germline V gene are MNHEY and SMNVEV (reference sequence). V lost 6 bases to trimming and J lost 3 bases, with 9 bases between them. CDR3 in amino acids: CASRELDKNIQYF. CDR3 coding DNA: TGTGCCAGCAGGGAGTTGGACAAAAACATTCAGTACTTC.

A few counts support this clonotype. The chain links TRBV4-3 to TRBJ2-3; 7 bases match TRBD1. The CDR3 runs 17 residues. The V segment lost 4 bases and the J segment 0 bases; nucleotides outside the gene matches: 10. Germline lookup yields CDR1 LGHNA and CDR2 YSLEER. The CDR3 loop is CASSPGQPPSSTDTQYF. In DNA, the CDR3 is TGCGCCAGCAGCCCGGGACAGCCGCCCTCTAGCACAGATACGCAGTATTTT.

V gene TRBV20-1 combines with J gene TRBJ2-7; 7 bases line up with TRBD2. Germline-derived CDR1 and CDR2 are DFQATT and SNEGSKA (reference sequence). V trimming: 0 bases; J trimming: 0 bases; junction bases outside the gene matches: 2. The CDR3 contains 14 residues. Written as DNA, the CDR3 is TGCAGTGCTAGAGAGGCTAGCGGCTCCTACGAGCAGTACTTC. This gives the protein CSAREASGSYEQYF.

A remark on this clonotype: A read error is possible here, since a much larger clone lies one base away. J is TRBJ2-3 and V is TRBV11-2, with D unresolved. The V end lost 5 bases, the J end lost 4 bases, and 10 bases lay between the germline ends. The CDR3 is made up of 13 amino acids. Looked up from germline, CDR1 is SGHAT and CDR2 is FQNNGV. The CDR3 DNA reads TGTGCCAGCAGCCAGACGCGGTCAGATACGCAGTATTTT. Protein product: CASSQTRSDTQYF.

This clonotype was recorded a few times. The gene calls are TRBV28 and TRBJ1-5, with TRBD1 as a possible D gene (6 bases). CDR3 length: 17 amino acids. V was shortened by 5 bases and J by 6 bases, with 23 bases between the two germline ends. CDR1 is MDHEN and CDR2 is SYDVKM in the germline V gene. CDR3 loop: CASSTEQGVGYSQPQHF. The CDR3 DNA reads TGTGCCAGCAGTACAGAACAGGGCGTAGGGTACAGTCAGCCCCAGCATTTT.

Points on this clonotype: A much larger clone sits a single nucleotide away, making a read error possible. J is TRBJ2-5 and V is TRBV5-1, with D perhaps TRBD1 or TRBD2 (5 bases each). CDR1 and CDR2 from the germline V gene are SGHRS and YFSETQ. Between the trimmed V and J ends, which lost 4 bases and 2 bases, there was a span of 15 bases. The CDR3 has 15 residues. The CDR3 coding sequence is TGCGCCAGCAGCATGAGGGGCGGGCAGCAAGAGACCCAGTACTTC. It is translated as CASSMRGGQQETQYF. The entire variable domain, with the rest obtained from reference TRBV5-1 and TRBJ2-5, is as follows: KAGVTQTPRYLIKTRGQQVTLSCSPISGHRSVSWYQQTPGQGLQFLFEYFSETQRNKGNFPGRFSGRQFSNSRSEMNVSTLELGDSALYLCASSMRGGQQETQYFGPGTRLLVL.

In its sample, this clonotype was seen once. A much larger clone lies one base from this, so it may be a read error. The V call is TRBV5-4, the J call TRBJ2-3, with 7 nucleotides matching TRBD2. CDR1 is SGHNT, CDR2 YYREEE, per germline (reference sequence). The CDR3 consists of 15 residues. In nucleotides, the CDR3 is TGTGCCAGCAGCTCGCCGGGACTACCCCTTGGTACGCGGTATTTT. Amino acid sequence: CASSSPGLPLGTRYF.

This clonotype appeared many times. The V and J genes are TRBV5-1 and TRBJ2-7; 7 bases match TRBD2. The CDR3 covers 14 residues. V trimming: 6 bases; J trimming: 2 bases; junction bases outside the gene matches: 8. Germline values: CDR1 SGHRS, CDR2 YFSETQ. The CDR3 DNA reads TGCGCCAGCACCAAATCTAGCGGTCCCTACGAGCAGTACTTC. This codes for CASTKSSGPYEQYF.

The chain carries TRBV27 and TRBJ2-1, with 14 positions matching TRBD2. The ends lost 2 bases at V and 9 bases at J; junction bases unmatched: 6. CDR1 MNHEY and CDR2 SMNVEV come from the germline V gene (reference sequence). The CDR3 loop spans 16 amino acids. The CDR3 region is CASSLTGTSGSVEQFF. In nucleotides, the CDR3 is TGTGCCAGCAGTTTAACGGGGACTAGCGGGAGTGTTGAGCAGTTCTTC.

This clonotype was observed a few times. CDR3 nucleotides: TGTGCCAGTAGTACCCCAGGGACAGGGCGGTACGAGCAGTACTTC. Amino acid sequence: CASSTPGTGRYEQYF. The chain combines TRBV19 with TRBJ2-7; TRBD1 aligns across 9 bases. This CDR3 spans 15 amino acids. The V gene's germline CDR1 is LNHDA and CDR2 SQIVND (reference sequence). V lost 4 bases to trimming and J lost 4 bases; unmatched junction nucleotides: 8.

A note on this clonotype: A much larger clone sits a single nucleotide away, making a read error possible. V and J are TRBV25-1 and TRBJ2-3; no reliable D call. Germline V gene data show CDR1 as MGHDK and CDR2 as SYGVNS. Trimming cost V 2 bases and J 4 bases, with 13 bases left between them. The CDR3 extends over 15 amino acids. The CDR3 here is CASSEAMEIADTQYF. CDR3 nucleotides: TGTGCCAGCAGTGAAGCCATGGAGATCGCAGATACGCAGTATTTT.

This clonotype showed up many times. The rearrangement uses TRBV12-3 or TRBV12-4 and TRBJ2-7; TRBD1 agrees at 10 bases. This CDR3 spans 17 amino acids. V gave up 2 bases and J gave up 4 bases; unmatched junction bases: 11. DNA for the CDR3: TGTGCCAGCAGTTTATCCCTGTTTGGGACAGGGGTGTACGAGCAGTACTTC. The encoded protein is CASSLSLFGTGVYEQYF.

The chain recombines TRBV7-9 with TRBJ2-1, with D possibly matching TRBD1 (5 bases). Germline V gene lookup returns CDR1 SEHNR and CDR2 FQNEAQ (reference sequence). CDR3 length: 15 residues. V lost 1 base to trimming and J lost 8 bases, with 15 bases between them. CDR3 bases: TGTGCCAGCAGCTTAGGACCGAGCATCAGGGATGAGCAGTTCTTC. Translation: CASSLGPSIRDEQFF.

The rearrangement uses TRBV7-9 and TRBJ2-7; D unresolved. V dropped 5 bases and J dropped 7 bases, with 15 bases sitting between them. This CDR3 has 13 residues. Germline CDR1 SEHNR, CDR2 FQNEAQ (reference sequence). The CDR3 coding sequence is TGTGCCAGCAGCCACGGACCACTCGAGGAGCAGTACTTC. Amino acid sequence: CASSHGPLEEQYF.

Regarding this clonotype: This may arise from a read error, as a much more abundant clone is one base away. The chain carries TRBV6-2 or TRBV6-3 and TRBJ2-4, with no clear D. This CDR3 has 12 residues. CDR1 is MNHEY, CDR2 SVGEGT, per germline. Here the CDR3 DNA reads TGTGCCGGCAGCGCCCTAGACGGCATTCAGTACTTC. Amino acids: CAGSALDGIQYF.

Worth noting for this clonotype: This sequence may be a read error, since a much larger clone differs from it by one base. The chain couples TRBV10-3 to TRBJ1-4; 8 nucleotides match TRBD1. CDR1 is ENHRY, CDR2 SYGVKD, per germline. The CDR3 is 14 residues long. CDR3 DNA: TGTGCCATCACCGGACAGGGTTCTAATGAAAAACTGGTTTTT. Its protein product is CAITGQGSNEKLVF.

This clonotype has at least ten counts. The chain combines TRBV29-1 with TRBJ1-3; no reliable D call. Germline V lookup: CDR1 SQVTM, CDR2 ANQGSEA. The CDR3 is 14 residues long. Trimming pared 3 bases from V and 0 bases from J, leaving 9 bases between. CDR3 bases: TGCAGCGTTGAGGGCAGACGCTCTGGAAACACCATATATTTT. This encodes CSVEGRRSGNTIYF.

This clonotype appeared once. An end of the junction does not agree with germline; a read error may underlie this. This sequence joins TRBV7-9 and TRBJ2-7, with 7 positions matching TRBD2. Germline V CDR1 and CDR2: SEHNR, FQNEAQ (reference sequence). CDR3 size: 14 residues. CDR3 sequence: CTSSTGLSIYEQYF. CDR3 in DNA: TGTACCAGCAGCACGGGACTATCAATCTACGAGCAGTACTTC.

This clonotype was detected many times. The rearrangement uses TRBV7-9 and TRBJ2-7; TRBD1 matches at 8 bases. The CDR3 covers 15 residues. V lost 5 bases to trimming and J lost 5 bases; unmatched junction nucleotides: 11. Per germline, CDR1 SEHNR and CDR2 FQNEAQ (reference sequence). CDR3 bases: TGTGCCAGCAGCCCTAGTCGAGGACAGGGCCACGAGCAGTACTTC. It codes for CASSPSRGQGHEQYF.

This clonotype was counted between two and nine times. V is TRBV7-2 and J is TRBJ2-1; D assignment may be TRBD1 or TRBD2 (5 bases each). CDR3 length equals 14 residues. CDR1 SGHTA and CDR2 FQGNSA come from the germline V gene. Trimming left V 1 base short and J 8 bases short, with 12 bases between. CDR3 amino acids: CASSLVLLGDEQFF. CDR3 nucleotide sequence: TGTGCCAGCAGCTTAGTGCTACTAGGGGATGAGCAGTTCTTC.